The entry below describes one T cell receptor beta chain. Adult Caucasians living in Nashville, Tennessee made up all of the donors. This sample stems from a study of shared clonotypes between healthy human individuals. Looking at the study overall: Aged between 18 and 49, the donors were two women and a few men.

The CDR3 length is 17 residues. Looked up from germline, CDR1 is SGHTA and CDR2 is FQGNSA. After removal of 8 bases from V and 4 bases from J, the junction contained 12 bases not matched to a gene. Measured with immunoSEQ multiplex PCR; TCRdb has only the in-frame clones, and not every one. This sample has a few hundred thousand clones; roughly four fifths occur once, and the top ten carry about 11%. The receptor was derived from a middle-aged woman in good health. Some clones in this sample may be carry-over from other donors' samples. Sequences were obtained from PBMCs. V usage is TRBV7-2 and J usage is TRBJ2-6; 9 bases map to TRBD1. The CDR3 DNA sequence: TGTGCCAGCCGGCCCGCCGGGACAGGGACCGGGGCCAACGTCCTGACTTTC. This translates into CASRPAGTGTGANVLTF.